These T cell receptor beta chains were read from a single sample in a study of T cells after yellow fever vaccination. TCRdb itself ran the 5' RACE reads through MiXCR, one entry per CDR3 protein. This repertoire shows about 550,000 distinct CDR3 sequences, approximately 21% found once; its top ten account for roughly an eighth. Sequences were derived from PBMCs, sampled 15 days after the yellow fever booster vaccination. These receptors came from a man aged 30 to 45 who received the YFV17D yellow fever vaccine. Both conserved end residues are part of each CDR3. Fields, in order: V gene, clone size, J gene, D gene, CDR3 protein, CDR3 DNA. The D gene is left open where the match is weak. Not every row has a clone size; where given, it reads once, few, many or a size class.

V: TRBV4-2; size: NA; J: TRBJ2-7; D: TRBD1; CDR3: CASTPETQGAEYEQYF; DNA: TGTGCCAGCACCCCGGAAACTCAGGGGGCCGAGTACGAGCAGTACTTC
V: TRBV6-2/TRBV6-3; size: NA; J: TRBJ1-5; D: NA; CDR3: CASSYGVWQGDQPQHF; DNA: TGTGCCAGCAGTTACGGCGTTTGGCAGGGAGATCAGCCCCAGCATTTT
V: TRBV11-3; size: NA; J: TRBJ2-1; D: NA; CDR3: CASSPVGQLNEQFF; DNA: TGTGCCAGCAGCCCAGTTGGACAGCTCAATGAGCAGTTCTTC
V: TRBV12-3/TRBV12-4; size: NA; J: TRBJ2-1; D: NA; CDR3: CASSLDLVIHNEQFF; DNA: TGTGCCAGCAGTTTAGATTTAGTCATTCACAATGAGCAGTTCTTC
V: TRBV4-3; size: few; J: TRBJ2-7; D: NA; CDR3: CASSQSPRTLEVYEQYF; DNA: TGCGCCAGCAGCCAATCACCCCGGACCTTAGAGGTCTACGAGCAGTACTTC
V: TRBV27; size: once; J: TRBJ2-3; D: NA; CDR3: CASSFMGARGTDTQYF; DNA: TGTGCCAGCAGTTTCATGGGGGCGAGAGGCACAGATACGCAGTATTTT
V: TRBV20-1; size: NA; J: TRBJ2-7; D: TRBD2; CDR3: CSAIKTSGPPYEQYF; DNA: TGCAGTGCTATAAAGACTAGCGGACCACCCTACGAGCAGTACTTC
V: TRBV5-1; size: NA; J: TRBJ2-3; D: TRBD2; CDR3: CASSPRTSGRSTDTQYF; DNA: TGCGCCAGCAGCCCTAGGACTAGCGGGAGATCTACAGATACGCAGTATTTT
V: TRBV12-3/TRBV12-4; size: NA; J: TRBJ2-7; D: TRBD1; CDR3: CASSLDRGLEQYF; DNA: TGTGCCAGCAGTTTAGACAGGGGGCTTGAGCAGTACTTC
V: TRBV6-1; size: NA; J: TRBJ2-7; D: NA; CDR3: CASSPNRDRPYEQYF; DNA: TGTGCCAGCAGCCCAAACAGGGACCGTCCCTACGAGCAGTACTTC
V: TRBV7-8; size: NA; J: TRBJ2-7; D: TRBD2; CDR3: CASSLLTAGDAGEQYF; DNA: TGTGCCAGCAGCCTGCTAACAGCGGGGGACGCCGGAGAGCAGTACTTC
V: TRBV10-3; size: NA; J: TRBJ2-7; D: TRBD2; CDR3: CAISESTGRGGKSSYEQYF; DNA: TGTGCCATCAGTGAGTCTACTGGCCGCGGGGGGAAAAGCTCCTACGAGCAGTACTTC
V: TRBV14; size: NA; J: TRBJ1-5; D: NA; CDR3: CASSQDGRLFNQPQHF; DNA: TGTGCCAGCAGCCAAGATGGCCGGCTCTTCAATCAGCCCCAGCATTTT
V: TRBV7-6; size: NA; J: TRBJ1-1; D: NA; CDR3: CASSSQQGRTTEAFF; DNA: TGTGCCAGCAGCTCCCAACAGGGACGGACTACTGAAGCTTTCTTT
V: TRBV7-9; size: few; J: TRBJ2-7; D: TRBD2; CDR3: CASSRGLAGDSEQYF; DNA: TGTGCCAGCAGCCGGGGACTAGCGGGAGATTCCGAGCAGTACTTC